Listed here is a single T cell receptor beta chain. The DNA is omitted, as the CDR3 cannot be located on it reliably, and the CDR3 follows TCRdb's listing. The sample comes from a study of blood T cell repertoires in COVID-19. Generated by immunoSEQ multiplex PCR, the TCRdb table keeps only in-frame clones and is missing some. Altogether 200,000 or so clones are present, roughly 76% being singletons, with the ten largest covering 12%. Germline CDR1 is LGHNA and CDR2 is YSLEER. The CDR3 length is 13 residues, termini included. The chain carries TRBV4-3 and TRBJ1-1; the table assigns TRBD1, which was not confirmed against the DNA. The receptor was derived from a woman older than 75 with COVID-19, enrolled during active disease. Sequencing was performed on peripheral blood. The chain's CDR3 is CASSLWGTGIVIF.